A selection of T cell receptor beta chains follows, all from one sample in a study of cytomegalovirus exposure and HLA in healthy donors. Data came from immunoSEQ multiplex PCR; TCRdb stores just in-frame clones and leaves some out. The sample carries more than 90,000 clones, around 86% recorded once. Sequenced sample: PBMCs. Source of these receptors: a man aged 18 to 29 in good health and CMV-seronegative. CDR3s include the opening cysteine and the closing phenylalanine or tryptophan. A D gene is named only where the DNA matches it firmly. Expanded clones get a size class; other rows say once, few or many, or leave the size out.

>few|NA|TRBV21-1|TRBJ1-5
TGTGCCAGAGAGAACCCGAATCAGCCCCAGCATTTT
CARENPNQPQHF
>NA|NA|TRBV2|TRBJ1-1
TGTGCCACCCCCAGGGGCCGGAACACTGAAGCTTTCTTT
CATPRGRNTEAFF
>few|TRBD1|TRBV13|TRBJ1-1
TGTGCCAGCAGCTTAGCCGGACAGGGAGGGGGAGCTTTCTTT
CASSLAGQGGGAFF
>NA|NA|TRBV5-6|TRBJ1-1
TGTGCCAGCAGCTTGAATACAGGTATGGTCGGGGCTTTCTTT
CASSLNTGMVGAFF
>NA|TRBD1|TRBV4-2|TRBJ2-4
TGTGCCAGCAGCAACCTGATCAGGGGGCGAGGGGGCAAAAACATTCAGTACTTC
CASSNLIRGRGGKNIQYF
>once|TRBD1|TRBV10-3|TRBJ2-7
TGTGCCATCCGGACAGGAGACTCCTACGAGCAGTACTTC
CAIRTGDSYEQYF
>NA|TRBD2|TRBV2|TRBJ2-1
TGTGCCAGCAGTGGGGCAGCGGGATCCTACAATGAGCAGTTCTTC
CASSGAAGSYNEQFF
>NA|NA|TRBV5-6|TRBJ1-2
TGTGCCAGCAGCCGTGCTAACTATGGCTACACCTTC
CASSRANYGYTF
>NA|NA|TRBV6-1|TRBJ2-5
TGTGCCAGCTCCAGGGTTAGGGGCCAAGAGACCCAGTACTTC
CASSRVRGQETQYF
>NA|NA|TRBV27|TRBJ1-3
TGTGCCAGCAGCCCAGGGGCCCCTGGAAACACCATATATTTT
CASSPGAPGNTIYF
>NA|TRBD1|TRBV19|TRBJ1-2
TGTGCCAGTAGTACCTCGACAGGGGGAAGGTATGGCTACACCTTC
CASSTSTGGRYGYTF
>NA|TRBD1|TRBV28|TRBJ1-3
TGTGCCAGCAGTCGTCCCGGGACAGGGGTAACTGGAAACACCATATATTTT
CASSRPGTGVTGNTIYF
>NA|TRBD1|TRBV7-9|TRBJ1-2
TGTGCCAGCAGCTTATTAACCGGGACAGGGGGAGTCTATGGCTACACCTTC
CASSLLTGTGGVYGYTF
>NA|TRBD1|TRBV7-9|TRBJ1-2
TGTGCCAGCAGCTTAGCGGGACAGGGGAATGGCTACACCTTC
CASSLAGQGNGYTF
>NA|TRBD1|TRBV27|TRBJ2-3
TGTGCCAGCAGTTTTTTGGGACAGGGGTCCGATACGCAGTATTTT
CASSFLGQGSDTQYF